Detailed here is one TCR beta chain. The junction shows a germline mismatch at one end, possibly a read error. The data derive from a study of CD4 and CD8 cells across lung adenocarcinoma regions. This CDR3 spans 14 amino acids. The patients had localized lung adenocarcinoma, a non-small cell subtype. TCRdb called the PCR reads again in MiXCR, with one record for every CDR3 protein. The profile shows just under 2,000 distinct CDR3 sequences, around 57% of them singletons. The clonotype comes from a female donor with lung adenocarcinoma. The CD4 and CD8 labels of this study may be unreliable. The chain links TRBV12-3 or TRBV12-4 to TRBJ2-3; TRBD2 agrees at 8 bases. Specimen: CD4+ T cells from the margin of a lung tumor. The CDR3 sequence is CASSPGGNTYTQYF. The CDR3 region has the DNA TGTGCCAGCAGTCCGGGGGGGAACACATATACGCAGTATTTT.